These T cell receptor beta chains were read from a single sample in a study of cytomegalovirus exposure and HLA in healthy donors. Method: immunoSEQ multiplex PCR; TCRdb's copy keeps in-frame clones and lacks some. The sample records about 140,000 clones, roughly 74% being singletons. Sequencing input: PBMCs. These receptors were taken from a man in his forties in good health and CMV-seronegative. Each CDR3 is given without its conserved first and last residue. The D gene is left open where the match is weak. Size tells how often a clone was seen (once, few, many) or the class of an expanded clone, and some rows leave it out.

V: TRBV5-4; D: NA; J: TRBJ1-2; size: few; CDR3: ASSNRRGGSYGYT
V: TRBV4-2; D: TRBD2; J: TRBJ2-2; size: once; CDR3: ASSQDPGSGGLNTGELF
V: TRBV4-1; D: NA; J: TRBJ1-3; size: NA; CDR3: ASSRKYPDTTSGNTIY
V: TRBV5-6; D: TRBD2; J: TRBJ2-7; size: NA; CDR3: ASSSNGAGVSYEQY
V: TRBV5-1; D: TRBD2; J: TRBJ2-1; size: NA; CDR3: ASSSGTSVNEQF
V: TRBV10-2; D: NA; J: TRBJ1-2; size: NA; CDR3: ASDGLYGYT
V: TRBV5-6; D: TRBD2; J: TRBJ2-7; size: few; CDR3: ASSLASGYEQY
V: TRBV18; D: NA; J: TRBJ2-5; size: few; CDR3: ASSPGGTQY
V: TRBV5-4; D: NA; J: TRBJ2-1; size: NA; CDR3: ASSLLAGNYNEQF
V: TRBV5-1; D: TRBD1; J: TRBJ2-3; size: NA; CDR3: ASSFRDSSTDTQY
V: TRBV6-5; D: NA; J: TRBJ1-1; size: few; CDR3: ASSPGWGPAF
V: TRBV5-4; D: NA; J: TRBJ2-3; size: NA; CDR3: ASNHIGGGTDTQY
V: TRBV28; D: NA; J: NA; size: NA; CDR3: ASSLRGPYEQY
V: TRBV5-4; D: NA; J: TRBJ2-1; size: NA; CDR3: ASSLVSRNEQF
V: TRBV6-1; D: NA; J: TRBJ1-2; size: once; CDR3: ASSEGGGANYGYT
V: TRBV2; D: TRBD1; J: TRBJ1-4; size: NA; CDR3: ASSEQGAGEKLF
V: TRBV6-5; D: NA; J: TRBJ2-7; size: NA; CDR3: ASSPDTFSYEQY
V: TRBV4-1; D: TRBD1; J: TRBJ1-2; size: NA; CDR3: ASSDRTGGGDYGYT
V: TRBV27; D: NA; J: TRBJ1-2; size: NA; CDR3: ASSRQPNYGYT
V: TRBV28; D: TRBD1; J: TRBJ2-3; size: NA; CDR3: ASSLNRGFLPDTQY
V: TRBV4-2; D: TRBD2; J: TRBJ2-3; size: NA; CDR3: ASSQGVAGGPSTDTQY
V: TRBV5-1; D: NA; J: TRBJ2-7; size: NA; CDR3: ASSGSISYEQY
V: TRBV11-1; D: TRBD1; J: TRBJ1-1; size: NA; CDR3: ASSPRDRGSEHTEAF
V: TRBV7-3; D: NA; J: TRBJ2-3; size: once; CDR3: ASSFAGSSTDTQY
V: TRBV19; D: NA; J: TRBJ2-6; size: NA; CDR3: ASRDFSGANVLT
V: TRBV5-4; D: TRBD2; J: TRBJ2-7; size: few; CDR3: ASSPGLASNEQY
V: TRBV28; D: NA; J: TRBJ1-2; size: NA; CDR3: ASSSAASSKNYGYT
V: TRBV4-1; D: TRBD2; J: TRBJ2-1; size: NA; CDR3: ASSPTYSRGGNNEQF
V: TRBV5-4; D: NA; J: TRBJ1-2; size: NA; CDR3: ASSLGAGTLYGYT
V: TRBV28; D: TRBD1; J: TRBJ1-1; size: NA; CDR3: ASRTGDRGGTEAF
V: TRBV30; D: NA; J: TRBJ1-5; size: NA; CDR3: AWSVDSGNQPQH
V: TRBV7-8; D: NA; J: TRBJ1-1; size: NA; CDR3: ASSLLGTGNTEAF
V: TRBV30; D: NA; J: TRBJ1-1; size: NA; CDR3: AWSVSPGEAF
V: TRBV7-9; D: TRBD2; J: TRBJ2-1; size: NA; CDR3: ASSLAGASGTLGNEQF
V: TRBV5-1; D: NA; J: TRBJ2-1; size: few; CDR3: ASSLGRQAINNEQF
V: TRBV5-6; D: NA; J: TRBJ1-3; size: NA; CDR3: ASSLRHFRNTIY
V: TRBV19; D: TRBD2; J: TRBJ2-3; size: NA; CDR3: ASNWREGKDTQY
V: TRBV29-1; D: NA; J: TRBJ2-2; size: few; CDR3: SGAQLNGGELF
V: TRBV7-3; D: TRBD2; J: TRBJ2-3; size: NA; CDR3: ASSRQARGLATDTQY
V: TRBV5-4; D: TRBD1; J: TRBJ2-5; size: once; CDR3: ARKIQGEGKETQY
V: TRBV30; D: NA; J: TRBJ1-2; size: NA; CDR3: AWSNPSTQGANYGYT
V: TRBV5-6; D: TRBD1; J: TRBJ1-4; size: NA; CDR3: ASSWQGDEKLF
V: TRBV5-6; D: TRBD2; J: TRBJ2-1; size: NA; CDR3: ASSFGLAGGPLDEQF
V: TRBV21-1; D: NA; J: TRBJ2-1; size: NA; CDR3: ASSHRQPNEQF
V: TRBV12-5; D: NA; J: TRBJ2-3; size: NA; CDR3: ASGLGLANTDTQY
V: TRBV7-3; D: NA; J: TRBJ1-1; size: NA; CDR3: ASSLRRQPNTEAF
V: TRBV19; D: NA; J: TRBJ2-2; size: NA; CDR3: ASRELGELF
V: TRBV4-1; D: TRBD2; J: TRBJ2-5; size: NA; CDR3: ASSPRGGGIRETQY
V: TRBV2; D: TRBD1; J: TRBJ1-5; size: NA; CDR3: ASSEAGTGEPNQPQH
V: TRBV28; D: TRBD2; J: TRBJ2-5; size: NA; CDR3: ASPRAGLAVSYQETQY
V: TRBV9; D: TRBD1; J: TRBJ2-1; size: NA; CDR3: ASTMGRDRGYNEQF
V: TRBV5-1; D: NA; J: TRBJ1-1; size: NA; CDR3: ASSYGQGTEAF
V: TRBV27; D: NA; J: TRBJ1-1; size: NA; CDR3: ASSSDRGGMNTEAF
V: TRBV19; D: NA; J: TRBJ1-6; size: NA; CDR3: ASSARVPNSPLH
V: TRBV7-8; D: TRBD2; J: TRBJ2-3; size: NA; CDR3: ASSLGGPGLALEKTQY
V: TRBV7-9; D: NA; J: TRBJ1-1; size: NA; CDR3: ASSLGQQGSEAF
V: TRBV6-1; D: NA; J: TRBJ2-3; size: NA; CDR3: ASSDWGRGTDTQY